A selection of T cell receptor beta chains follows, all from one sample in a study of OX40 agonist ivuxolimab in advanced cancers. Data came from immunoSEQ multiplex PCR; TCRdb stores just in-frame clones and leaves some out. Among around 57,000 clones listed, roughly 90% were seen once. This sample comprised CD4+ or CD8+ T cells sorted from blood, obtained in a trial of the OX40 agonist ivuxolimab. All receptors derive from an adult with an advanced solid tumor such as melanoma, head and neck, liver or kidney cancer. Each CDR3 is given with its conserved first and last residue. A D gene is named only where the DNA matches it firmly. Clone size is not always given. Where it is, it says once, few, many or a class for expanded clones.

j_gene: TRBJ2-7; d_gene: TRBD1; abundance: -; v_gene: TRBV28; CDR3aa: CASSWGRGREQYF; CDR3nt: TGTGCCAGCAGTTGGGGCAGGGGGCGCGAGCAGTACTTC
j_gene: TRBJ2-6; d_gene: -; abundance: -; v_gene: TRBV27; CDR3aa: CASSSIGRYSGANVLTF; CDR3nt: TGTGCCAGCAGCAGCATCGGACGGTACTCTGGGGCCAACGTCCTGACTTTC
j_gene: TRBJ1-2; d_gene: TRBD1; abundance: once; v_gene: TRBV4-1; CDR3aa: CASSHNPRQGGYGYTF; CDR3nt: TGCGCCAGCAGCCATAACCCGCGACAGGGTGGCTATGGCTACACCTTC
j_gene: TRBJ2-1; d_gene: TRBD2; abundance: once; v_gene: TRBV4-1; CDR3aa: CASSHGLGWDEQFF; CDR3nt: TGCGCCAGCAGCCACGGACTAGGTTGGGACGAGCAGTTCTTC
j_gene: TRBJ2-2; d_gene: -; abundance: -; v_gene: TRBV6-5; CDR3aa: CASSYIHGELFF; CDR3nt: TGTGCCAGCAGTTACATCCATGGGGAGCTGTTTTTT
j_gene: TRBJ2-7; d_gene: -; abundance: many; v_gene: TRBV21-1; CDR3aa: CASSKTRPRSEQYF; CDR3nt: TGTGCCAGCAGCAAAACCCGCCCTCGGAGCGAGCAGTACTTC
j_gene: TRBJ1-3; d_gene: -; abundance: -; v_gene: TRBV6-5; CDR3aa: CASSYSEGYGNTIYF; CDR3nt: TGTGCCAGCAGTTACTCAGAGGGGTACGGAAACACCATATATTTT
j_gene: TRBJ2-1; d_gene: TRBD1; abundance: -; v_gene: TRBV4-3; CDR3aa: CASSQAQGTNNEQFF; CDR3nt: TGCGCCAGCAGCCAAGCACAGGGGACAAACAATGAGCAGTTCTTC
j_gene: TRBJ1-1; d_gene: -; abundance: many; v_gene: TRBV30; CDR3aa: CAWSVGGNTEAFF; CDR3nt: TGTGCCTGGAGTGTGGGGGGGAACACTGAAGCTTTCTTT
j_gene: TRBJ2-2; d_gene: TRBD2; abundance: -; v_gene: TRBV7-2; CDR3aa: CASSLAGLAGVGTGELFF; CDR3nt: TGTGCCAGCAGCTTAGCGGGACTAGCGGGGGTGGGCACCGGGGAGCTGTTTTTT
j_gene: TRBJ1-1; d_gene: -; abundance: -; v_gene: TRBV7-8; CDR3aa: CASRKDRPYTEAFF; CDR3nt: TGTGCCAGCAGGAAGGACAGACCATACACTGAAGCTTTCTTT
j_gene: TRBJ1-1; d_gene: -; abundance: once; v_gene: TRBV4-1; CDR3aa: CASSQELRGEAFF; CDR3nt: TGCGCCAGCAGCCAAGAACTCCGGGGTGAAGCTTTCTTT
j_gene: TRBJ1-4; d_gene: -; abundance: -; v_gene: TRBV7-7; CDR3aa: CASSLGVGKNEKLFF; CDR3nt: TGTGCTAGCAGCTTAGGTGTGGGAAAGAATGAAAAACTGTTTTTT
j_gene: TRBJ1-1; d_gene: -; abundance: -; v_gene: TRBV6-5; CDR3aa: CASSYSTGNTEAFF; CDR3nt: TGTGCCAGCAGTTACTCGACAGGGAACACTGAAGCTTTCTTT
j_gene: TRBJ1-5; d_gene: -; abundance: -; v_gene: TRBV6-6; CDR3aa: CASSYLGHLDQPQHF; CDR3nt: TGTGCCAGCAGTTATTTGGGACATTTGGATCAGCCCCAGCATTTT
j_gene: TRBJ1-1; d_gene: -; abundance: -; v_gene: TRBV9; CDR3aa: CASSVGAGFSNTEAFF; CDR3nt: TGTGCCAGCAGCGTAGGGGCAGGCTTCTCGAACACTGAAGCTTTCTTT
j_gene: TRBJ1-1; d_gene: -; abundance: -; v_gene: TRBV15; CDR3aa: CATSREEGLTEAFF; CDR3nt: TGTGCCACCAGCAGAGAGGAGGGGCTCACTGAAGCTTTCTTT
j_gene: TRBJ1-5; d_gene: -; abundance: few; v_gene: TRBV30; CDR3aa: CAWGGENSNQPQHF; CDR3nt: TGTGCCTGGGGGGGGGAGAATAGCAATCAGCCCCAGCATTTT
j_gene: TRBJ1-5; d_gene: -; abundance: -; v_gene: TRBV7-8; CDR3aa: CASSLTVISNQPQHF; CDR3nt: TGTGCCAGCAGCCTAACCGTAATTAGCAATCAGCCCCAGCATTTT
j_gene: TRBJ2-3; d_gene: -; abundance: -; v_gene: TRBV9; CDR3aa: CASSQNIAGSLVGTDTQYF; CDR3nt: TGTGCCAGCAGCCAAAACATTGCCGGGTCACTGGTCGGCACAGATACGCAGTATTTT
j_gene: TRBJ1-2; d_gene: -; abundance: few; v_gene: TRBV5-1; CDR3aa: CASSPEGSGWVYGYTF; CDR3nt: TGCGCCAGCAGCCCGGAGGGGTCAGGCTGGGTCTATGGCTACACCTTC
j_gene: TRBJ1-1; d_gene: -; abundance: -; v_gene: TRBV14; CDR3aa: CASSQDWGIDTEAFF; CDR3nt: TGTGCCAGCAGCCAAGACTGGGGGATTGACACTGAAGCTTTCTTT
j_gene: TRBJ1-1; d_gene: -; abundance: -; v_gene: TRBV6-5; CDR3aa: CASSYAFMNTEAFF; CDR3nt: TGTGCCAGCAGTTATGCTTTTATGAACACTGAAGCTTTCTTT
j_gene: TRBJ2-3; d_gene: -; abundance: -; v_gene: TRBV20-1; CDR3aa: CSARTSDTQYF; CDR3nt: TGCAGTGCTAGGACCTCAGATACGCAGTATTTT
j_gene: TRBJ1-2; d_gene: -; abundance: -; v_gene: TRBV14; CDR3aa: CASSQFQIKDGYTF; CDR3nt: TGTGCCAGCAGCCAATTCCAGATAAAAGATGGCTACACCTTC
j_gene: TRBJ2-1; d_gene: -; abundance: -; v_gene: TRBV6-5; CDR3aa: CASSYSFNNPNEQFF; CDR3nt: TGTGCCAGCAGTTACTCTTTTAACAACCCCAATGAGCAGTTCTTC
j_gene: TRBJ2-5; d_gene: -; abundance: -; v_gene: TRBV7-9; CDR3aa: CASTTTGPQYF; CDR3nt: TGTGCCAGCACGACCACAGGGCCCCAGTACTTC
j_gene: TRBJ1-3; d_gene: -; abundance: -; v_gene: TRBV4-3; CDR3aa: CASSQDPGNTIYF; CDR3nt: TGCGCCAGCAGCCAAGATCCCGGAAACACCATATATTTT
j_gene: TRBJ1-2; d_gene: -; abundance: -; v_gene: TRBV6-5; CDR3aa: CASSLTGVRGYTF; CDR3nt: TGTGCCAGCAGTCTAACCGGGGTTCGTGGCTACACCTTC
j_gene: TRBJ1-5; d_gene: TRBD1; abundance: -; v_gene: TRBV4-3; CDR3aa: CASSQWRTGFSNQPQHF; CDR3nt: TGCGCCAGCAGCCAGTGGCGGACAGGGTTTAGCAATCAGCCCCAGCATTTT
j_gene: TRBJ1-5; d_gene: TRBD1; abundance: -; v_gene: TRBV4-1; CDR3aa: CASSQEQGPRPQHF; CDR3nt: TGCGCCAGCAGCCAAGAACAGGGGCCCCGGCCCCAGCATTTT